The 25 T cell receptor beta chains reported below all come from one sample, sequenced in a study of CD8+ T cells in alopecia areata. Treatment: oral pan-JAK inhibitor, 5-10 mg twice daily. Following extraction, RNA underwent reverse transcription to cDNA, which served as the sequencing template. The table came from immunoSEQ multiplex PCR; TCRdb's copy has only in-frame clones and leaves some out. The profile shows about 87,000 clones, more than 65% of them singletons. The source material was CD8+ T cells sorted from blood, sampled around week 42, from a patient treated with tofacitinib. The receptors shown here come from a human donor with alopecia areata.

This chain uses TRBV9 with TRBJ1-2, with D unresolved. The CDR3 is 11 residues long. Germline V CDR1 and CDR2: SGDLS, YYNGEE. V gave up 4 bases and J gave up 7 bases, with 8 bases separating them. The CDR3 protein is CASSPSGGYTF. The CDR3 DNA is TGTGCCAGCAGCCCAAGCGGTGGCTACACCTTC.

The chain joins TRBV9 to TRBJ1-5; D not resolved. Germline V CDR1 and CDR2: SGDLS, YYNGEE. Deletions cut 0 bases from V and 4 bases from J, with 11 bases between. This CDR3 comprises 15 residues. In DNA, the CDR3 is TGTGCCAGCAGCGTAGCGGGTTTGGGGAATCAGCCCCAGCATTTT. Protein sequence: CASSVAGLGNQPQHF.

The rearrangement links TRBV4-3 to TRBJ2-7, with TRBD2 matching 9 bases. This CDR3 comprises 16 residues. Per the germline V gene, CDR1 is LGHNA and CDR2 is YSLEER. The V segment lost 1 base and the J segment 1 base; nucleotides outside the gene matches: 5. Here the CDR3 DNA reads TGCGCCAGCAGCCAAGCCCTAGCGGGGTCGTCCTACGAGCAGTACTTC. Translation gives CASSQALAGSSYEQYF.

The V and J genes are TRBV4-3 and TRBJ2-7; 7 positions match TRBD2. Trimming removed 4 bases from V and 6 bases from J; junction bases left unmatched: 9. The CDR3 is 14 amino acids. Germline V lookup: CDR1 LGHNA, CDR2 YSLEER. The CDR3 here is CASSPTTSGGEQYF. The CDR3 bases are TGCGCCAGCAGCCCGACCACGTCGGGGGGCGAGCAGTACTTC.

This clone was observed a few times. This sequence joins TRBV29-1 and TRBJ2-7, with TRBD2 matching 8 bases. The germline V gene has CDR1 SQVTM and CDR2 ANQGSEA. This CDR3 is built from 14 residues. The junction had 8 bases not matched to a gene; V was cut back by 5 bases and J by 2 bases. The CDR3 nucleotides read TGCAGCGTTATCACCGAGCGGGGGCCCTACGAGCAGTACTTC. Translating it yields CSVITERGPYEQYF.

The chain carries TRBV27 and TRBJ2-7; TRBD2 might be the D (7 bases). V was clipped by 0 bases and J by 4 bases, with 13 bases between them. This CDR3 spans 15 amino acids. Germline assignment: CDR1 MNHEY and CDR2 SMNVEV (reference sequence). CDR3 sequence (DNA): TGTGCCAGCAGTTTATCAGGGGGGGTTGGGTACGAGCAGTACTTC. This gives the protein CASSLSGGVGYEQYF.

J is TRBJ2-3 and V is TRBV7-8, with 7 bases that match TRBD1. Per the germline V gene, CDR1 is SGHVS and CDR2 is FQNEAQ. This CDR3 is built from 17 residues. Losses at the gene ends were 5 bases for V and 0 bases for J; bases not matched to a gene: 11. In DNA, the CDR3 is TGTGCCAGCAGCCTAAGGACAGGTTCGTCTAGCACAGATACGCAGTATTTT. Encoded protein: CASSLRTGSSSTDTQYF.

This clone showed up just a few times. V gene TRBV29-1 combines with J gene TRBJ2-7; D might be TRBD1 (6 bases). Germline V CDR1 and CDR2: SQVTM, ANQGSEA. This CDR3 has 13 residues. Trimming pared 0 bases from V and 4 bases from J, leaving 10 bases between. CDR3 sequence: CSVEEGQGYEQYF. For the CDR3, the DNA is TGCAGCGTTGAAGAGGGACAAGGATACGAGCAGTACTTC.

This clone is a singleton in its sample. The chain has TRBV5-6 and TRBJ1-1; maybe TRBD1 (5 bases). The V gene lost 3 bases and the J gene lost 3 bases, with 12 bases spanning the gap. This CDR3 has 14 residues. Per germline, CDR1 SGHDT and CDR2 YYEEEE. The CDR3 bases are TGTGCCAGCAGCTGGCTAGAGGGACACACTGAAGCTTTCTTT. This sequence encodes CASSWLEGHTEAFF.

This clone was seen only once. The V call is TRBV30, the J call TRBJ1-1; D unresolved. In germline, CDR1 is GTSNPN, CDR2 SVGIG (reference sequence). The CDR3 consists of 13 residues. Between the trimmed V and J ends, which lost 2 bases and 0 bases, there was a span of 7 bases. CDR3 DNA sequence: TGTGCCTGGAGTTACGGGGTGAACACTGAAGCTTTCTTT. Translating it yields CAWSYGVNTEAFF.

This chain links TRBV28 with TRBJ2-1; 7 nucleotides align to TRBD2. CDR1 is MDHEN and CDR2 is SYDVKM in the germline V gene. The CDR3 is 14 amino acids. V was clipped by 7 bases and J by 5 bases; unmatched bases: 8. The CDR3, as DNA: TGTGCCAGCACGAAGTGGGGGGGGAACAATGAGCAGTTCTTC. Amino acid sequence: CASTKWGGNNEQFF.

J is TRBJ2-1 and V is TRBV11-2; D remains unclear. This CDR3 has 15 residues. CDR1 is SGHAT and CDR2 is FQNNGV in the germline V gene. The ends were cut back, 4 bases at V and 2 bases at J, with 12 bases in the middle. The CDR3 is CASSSTKGPYNEQFF. The CDR3 nucleotides read TGTGCCAGCAGCTCCACCAAAGGACCCTACAATGAGCAGTTCTTC.

The chain carries TRBV27 and TRBJ1-1; D call uncertain. Germline loops: CDR1 MNHEY, CDR2 SMNVEV (reference sequence). Trimming removed 2 bases at V and 3 bases at J, with 10 bases between. The CDR3 totals 14 residues. The CDR3 is CASSLELLDTEAFF. The CDR3 DNA reads TGTGCCAGCAGTTTAGAGTTGTTGGACACTGAAGCTTTCTTT.

The rearrangement uses TRBV27 and TRBJ2-2, with 11 bases that match TRBD2. This CDR3 has 19 residues. V was pared by 4 bases and J by 0 bases, with 10 bases of the junction left unmatched. Per germline, CDR1 MNHEY and CDR2 SMNVEV (reference sequence). For the CDR3, the DNA is TGTGCCAGCAGTTCCCCCCCACTAGCGGGGGCCACGAACACCGGGGAGCTGTTTTTT. Residues: CASSSPPLAGATNTGELFF.

In nucleotides, the CDR3 is TGTGCCTGGAGTGTACACCGACTAGCGGGGGCTGAGCAGTTCTTC. It specifies CAWSVHRLAGAEQFF. V is TRBV30 and J is TRBJ2-1, with 12 bases aligning to TRBD2. From germline, CDR1 is GTSNPN and CDR2 SVGIG (reference sequence). Trimming at V came to 0 bases and at J to 9 bases, leaving 6 bases not matched to a gene. The CDR3 totals 15 residues. Combining the CDR3 with reference TRBV30 and TRBJ2-1 gives the whole variable domain SQTIHQWPATLVQPVGSPLSLECTVEGTSNPNLYWYRQAAGRGLQLLFYSVGIGQISSEVPQNLSASRPQDRQFILSSKKLLLSDSGFYLCAWSVHRLAGAEQFFGPGTRLTVL.

This clone was detected only a few times. The chain carries TRBV9 and TRBJ2-1; 8 nucleotides agree with TRBD2. CDR3 size: 15 residues. V shed 0 bases, J shed 2 bases, and the junction held 1 base outside the gene matches. From germline, CDR1 is SGDLS and CDR2 YYNGEE. This CDR3 reads CASSVGGGPYNEQFF. The CDR3 coding sequence is TGTGCCAGCAGCGTAGGCGGGGGGCCCTACAATGAGCAGTTCTTC.

This clone was observed a few times. V usage is TRBV19 and J usage is TRBJ2-7, with D uncertain. The germline CDR1 and CDR2 sequences are LNHDA and SQIVND (reference sequence). V lost 5 bases and J lost 2, with 10 bases in between. CDR3 size: 13 residues. CDR3 protein: CASSPTAAYEQYF. For the CDR3, the DNA is TGTGCCAGTAGTCCAACCGCCGCCTACGAGCAGTACTTC.

The chain couples TRBV9 to TRBJ2-7; the D gene is possibly TRBD1 (5 bases). Trimming took 3 bases from V and 5 from J, leaving 15 bases between them. The germline V gene encodes CDR1 SGDLS and CDR2 YYNGEE. CDR3 length equals 14 residues. CDR3 sequence: CASSERGGIDEQYF. CDR3 DNA: TGTGCCAGCAGCGAAAGGGGCGGAATCGACGAGCAGTACTTC. Full variable domain (rest looked up from reference TRBV9 and TRBJ2-7): DSGVTQTPKHLITATGQRVTLRCSPRSGDLSVYWYQQSLDQGLQFLIQYYNGEERAKGNILERFSAQQFPDLHSELNLSSLELGDSALYFCASSERGGIDEQYFGPGTRLTVT.

This clone was counted between two and nine times. The CDR3: CSVYLGHPYGYTF. DNA for the CDR3: TGCAGCGTTTATTTGGGACACCCCTATGGCTACACCTTC. V usage is TRBV29-1 and J usage is TRBJ1-2, with D perhaps matching TRBD1 (6 bases). Trimming removed 5 bases from V and 4 bases from J, with 14 bases in between. This CDR3 region has 13 residues. Per germline, CDR1 SQVTM and CDR2 ANQGSEA. Combining the CDR3 with reference TRBV29-1 and TRBJ1-2 gives the whole variable domain SAVISQKPSRDICQRGTSLTIQCQVDSQVTMMFWYRQQPGQSLTLIATANQGSEATYESGFVIDKFPISRPNLTFSTLTVSNMSPEDSSIYLCSVYLGHPYGYTFGSGTRLTVV.

The genes are TRBV4-3 and TRBJ1-4; unclear D gene. Per germline, CDR1 LGHNA and CDR2 YSLEER. The CDR3 consists of 14 residues. V was pared by 0 bases and J by 8 bases, with 10 bases between. CDR3 sequence reads: CASSQDRAREKLFF. The CDR3, as DNA: TGCGCCAGCAGCCAAGATCGTGCGAGAGAAAAACTGTTTTTT.

The J gene is TRBJ2-1, the V gene TRBV18; 9 positions match TRBD1. The CDR3 has 16 amino acids. Germline V gene lookup returns CDR1 KGHSH and CDR2 LQKENI. With V trimmed by 3 bases and J by 2 bases, 5 bases remained unmatched. CDR3 in DNA: TGTGCCAGCTCACCGTCCCGGGACAGGGCCTACAATGAGCAGTTCTTC. Residues: CASSPSRDRAYNEQFF.

The V and J genes are TRBV6-1 and TRBJ2-7; the D gene is possibly TRBD1 (6 bases). CDR3 length: 16 residues. The germline V gene has CDR1 MNHNS and CDR2 SASEGT. The V and J ends lost 2 bases and 1 base respectively, with 15 bases between them. The CDR3, as DNA: TGTGCCAGCAGTGAATCGTCTTGGGACAAGTCCTACGAGCAGTACTTC. Its protein product is CASSESSWDKSYEQYF.

CDR3 nucleotide sequence: TGTGCCAGCAGCACCGAAGGGGACAGCAATAACTATGGCTACACCTTC. Translation: CASSTEGDSNNYGYTF. The J gene is TRBJ1-2, the V gene TRBV13; 7 bases map to TRBD1. The V gene end was trimmed by 5 bases and the J gene end by 1 base; junction bases not matched to a gene: 10. Germline-derived CDR1 and CDR2 are PRHDT and FYEKMQ (reference sequence). The CDR3 contains 16 residues.

J is TRBJ2-7 and V is TRBV5-1; 7 nucleotides match TRBD2. The germline V gene has CDR1 SGHRS and CDR2 YFSETQ. V trimming: 4 bases; J trimming: 2 bases; junction bases outside the gene matches: 6. The CDR3 has 14 residues. The CDR3, as DNA: TGCGCCAGCAGCCCCCGGGAGGCAGCCTACGAGCAGTACTTC. Translation: CASSPREAAYEQYF.

This clone was observed a handful of times. The rearrangement links TRBV5-1 to TRBJ1-4; 10 bases are a match to TRBD1. This CDR3 has 14 amino acids. V lost 4 bases and J lost 8; bases outside the gene matches: 5. From germline, CDR1 is SGHRS and CDR2 YFSETQ. This chain's CDR3 is CASSLGTGEEKLFF. CDR3 nucleotides: TGCGCCAGCAGCCTGGGGACAGGGGAAGAAAAACTGTTTTTT.